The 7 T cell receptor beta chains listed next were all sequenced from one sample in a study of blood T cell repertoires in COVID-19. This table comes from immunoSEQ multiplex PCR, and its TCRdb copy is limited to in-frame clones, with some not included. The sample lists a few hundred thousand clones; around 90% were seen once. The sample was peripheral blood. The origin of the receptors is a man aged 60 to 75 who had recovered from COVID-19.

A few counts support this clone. The CDR3 DNA reads TGTGCCAGCAGCGTAGGAGGGCAAGAGACCCAGTACTTC. It yields the protein CASSVGGQETQYF. The chain is built from TRBV9 and TRBJ2-5; D may be TRBD2 (5 bases). The V end was cut by 0 bases, the J end by 2 bases, with 5 bases between. Germline values: CDR1 SGDLS, CDR2 YYNGEE. The CDR3 extends over 13 amino acids.

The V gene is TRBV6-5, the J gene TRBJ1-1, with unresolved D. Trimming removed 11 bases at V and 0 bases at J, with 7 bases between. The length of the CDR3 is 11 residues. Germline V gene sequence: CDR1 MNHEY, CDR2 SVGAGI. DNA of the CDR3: TGTGCCTCTTTTGTGAACACTGAAGCTTTCTTT. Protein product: CASFVNTEAFF.

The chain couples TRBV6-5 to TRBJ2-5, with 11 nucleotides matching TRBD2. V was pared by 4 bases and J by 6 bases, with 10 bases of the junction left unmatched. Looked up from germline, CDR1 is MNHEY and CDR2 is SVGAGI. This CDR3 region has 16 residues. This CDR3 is CASSLPGLAGGKTQYF. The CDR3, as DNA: TGTGCCAGCAGTTTACCGGGGCTAGCGGGGGGAAAGACCCAGTACTTC.

This CDR3 reads CASRATGGIYEQYF. CDR3 in DNA: TGTGCCAGCAGGGCTACAGGGGGCATCTACGAGCAGTACTTC. This chain connects TRBV5-4 to TRBJ2-7, with TRBD1 matching 9 bases. Trimming at V came to 5 bases and at J to 3 bases, leaving 6 bases not matched to a gene. CDR3 length equals 14 residues. From germline, CDR1 is SGHNT and CDR2 YYREEE (reference sequence).

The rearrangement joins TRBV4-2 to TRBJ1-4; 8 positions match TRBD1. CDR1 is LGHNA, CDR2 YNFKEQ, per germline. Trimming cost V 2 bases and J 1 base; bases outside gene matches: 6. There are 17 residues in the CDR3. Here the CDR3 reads CASSQRTGTRTNEKLFF. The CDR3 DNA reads TGTGCCAGCAGCCAACGGACAGGGACCAGAACTAATGAAAAACTGTTTTTT.

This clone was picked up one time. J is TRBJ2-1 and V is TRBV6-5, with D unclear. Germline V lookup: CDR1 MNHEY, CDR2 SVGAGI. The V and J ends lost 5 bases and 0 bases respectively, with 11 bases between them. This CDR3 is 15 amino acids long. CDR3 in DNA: TGTGCCAGCAGTCTGAAAGAGGCCTCCTACAATGAGCAGTTCTTC. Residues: CASSLKEASYNEQFF.

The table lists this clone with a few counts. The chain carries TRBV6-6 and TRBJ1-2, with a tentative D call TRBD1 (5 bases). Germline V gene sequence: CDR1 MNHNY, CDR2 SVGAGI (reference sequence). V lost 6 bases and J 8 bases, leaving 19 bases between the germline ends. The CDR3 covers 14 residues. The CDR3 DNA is TGTGCCAGCAGCTATGGACAACCCTCGGGCGGCTACACCTTC. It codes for CASSYGQPSGGYTF.